This TCR beta chain was sequenced for a study of T-cell memory formation after mild COVID-19. This clonotype appeared a few times. The CDR3 contains 19 residues. Germline values: CDR1 LGHNA, CDR2 YSLEER. The V and J ends lost 0 bases and 5 bases respectively, with 23 bases between them. Libraries for TCRalpha and TCRbeta carried sample barcodes and unique molecular identifiers via 5'RACE. TCRdb re-called the 5' RACE reads with MiXCR, one entry per CDR3 protein. The data contain just under 550,000 distinct CDR3 sequences, roughly 22% of them seen just once; the ten biggest clones take up around 13%. Sequenced material: PBMCs or a T cell subset sorted from them (not recorded which). The TCR sequence derives from an adult woman who had mild COVID-19 (a few samples of this study predate the infection). Cell type and time point are not known. This rearrangement joins TRBV4-3 to TRBJ2-1; D may be TRBD2 (6 bases). CDR3 sequence reads: CASSQDPPVLAGSDNEQFF. Written as DNA, the CDR3 is TGCGCCAGCAGCCAAGATCCTCCCGTACTAGCCGGGTCGGACAATGAGCAGTTCTTC.